This T cell receptor beta chain was identified during a study of OX40 agonist ivuxolimab in advanced cancers. The table came from immunoSEQ multiplex PCR; TCRdb's copy has only in-frame clones and leaves some out. The data show approximately 25,000 clones, 65% to 80% seen once. CDR3 length equals 14 residues. V was trimmed by 0 bases and J by 6 bases, leaving 11 bases between them. Germline CDR1 reads KGHSH; CDR2 reads LQKENI. This clonotype was obtained from an adult with an advanced solid tumor such as melanoma, head and neck, liver or kidney cancer. The sample in question was CD4+ or CD8+ T cells sorted from blood, obtained in a trial of the OX40 agonist ivuxolimab. This sequence joins TRBV18 and TRBJ2-5, with a possible D match to TRBD1 (6 bases). CDR3 residues: CASSPPNRDKTQYF. The CDR3 DNA follows: TGTGCCAGCTCACCACCTAACAGGGACAAGACCCAGTACTTC.